The 17 T cell receptor beta chains below were found in one sample sequenced in a study of blood T cell repertoires in COVID-19. Assay used: immunoSEQ multiplex PCR; TCRdb lists only in-frame clones, some missing. The sample yields 160,000 or so clones, about 88% seen once. Sequenced material: peripheral blood. These receptors were collected from a man in his sixties with active or convalescent COVID-19.

The rearrangement joins TRBV7-2 to TRBJ1-1; D may be TRBD1 (5 bases). The CDR3 spans 14 residues. Germline V lookup: CDR1 SGHTA, CDR2 FQGNSA. V dropped 2 bases and J dropped 1 base, with 8 bases sitting between them. This CDR3 reads CASSLSGQNTEAFF. Written as DNA, the CDR3 is TGTGCCAGCAGCTTAAGTGGACAGAACACTGAAGCTTTCTTT.

The chain uses TRBV29-1 and TRBJ2-3; the match to TRBD2 covers 8 bases. Germline assignment: CDR1 SQVTM and CDR2 ANQGSEA. This CDR3 is 14 amino acids long. V was clipped by 6 bases and J by 6 bases; unmatched bases: 11. The CDR3 loop reads CSVKGTRNPDTQYF. DNA for the CDR3: TGCAGCGTGAAAGGGACTAGAAACCCGGATACGCAGTATTTT.

This chain joins TRBV19 and TRBJ2-7; D ambiguous. This CDR3 spans 14 amino acids. The V end was cut by 0 bases, the J end by 5 bases, with 11 bases between. The germline V gene has CDR1 LNHDA and CDR2 SQIVND (reference sequence). The CDR3 sequence: CASSIDTPRDEQYF. The CDR3, as DNA: TGTGCCAGTAGTATAGATACTCCGCGTGACGAGCAGTACTTC.

The rearrangement uses TRBV15 and TRBJ1-5, with a weak D call TRBD1 (6 bases). Trimming left V 1 base short and J 6 bases short, with 16 bases between. Germline values: CDR1 LNHNV, CDR2 YYDKDF (reference sequence). The CDR3 covers 16 residues. CDR3 bases: TGTGCCACCAGCAGAGGCAGAGCAGGGGTAGCTCAGCCCCAGCATTTT. Translating it yields CATSRGRAGVAQPQHF.

J is TRBJ1-2 and V is TRBV7-2, with 11 bases that match TRBD1. Germline CDR1 SGHTA, CDR2 FQGNSA. V trimming: 5 bases; J trimming: 7 bases; junction bases outside the gene matches: 12. There are 16 residues in the CDR3. The CDR3 DNA is TGTGCCAGCAGCCAACCATCGGACAGGGGGCTGGGTGGCTACACCTTC. Translating gives CASSQPSDRGLGGYTF. The full variable domain, in which reference TRBV7-2 and TRBJ1-2 provide the parts outside the CDR3, is GAGVSQSPSNKVTEKGKDVELRCDPISGHTALYWYRQSLGQGLEFLIYFQGNSAPDKSGLPSDRFSAERTGGSVSTLTIQRTQQEDSAVYLCASSQPSDRGLGGYTFGSGTRLTVV.

The chain employs TRBV5-1 and TRBJ2-3, with 10 bases identical to TRBD1. The germline gives CDR1 SGHRS, CDR2 YFSETQ. The V gene end was trimmed by 6 bases and the J gene end by 4 bases; junction bases not matched to a gene: 8. CDR3 length: 15 residues. DNA for the CDR3: TGCGCCAGCATGGGACAGGGGCTTTTCGCAGATACGCAGTATTTT. Protein product: CASMGQGLFADTQYF.

Notes on this clone: This sample includes further DNA sequences coding for the same CDR3. V gene TRBV5-6 combines with J gene TRBJ1-1, with D possibly matching TRBD1 (6 bases). The CDR3 consists of 14 residues. Per germline, CDR1 SGHDT and CDR2 YYEEEE. Trimming took 3 bases from V and 0 from J, leaving 9 bases between them. The DNA of the CDR3 is TGTGCCAGCAGCTCTGACAGGATGAACACTGAAGCTTTCTTT. Translated: CASSSDRMNTEAFF.

The gene calls are TRBV7-8 and TRBJ2-7; 7 bases line up with TRBD1. Germline values: CDR1 SGHVS, CDR2 FQNEAQ. Trimming at V came to 5 bases and at J to 2 bases, leaving 6 bases not matched to a gene. CDR3 length equals 14 residues. The CDR3 DNA is TGTGCCAGCAGCCAGGACAGGTTCACCTACGAGCAGTACTTC. Translated, it gives CASSQDRFTYEQYF.

The chain joins TRBV6-2 or TRBV6-3 to TRBJ2-1, with D unclear. Germline values: CDR1 MNHEY, CDR2 SVGEGT. The CDR3 is 15 amino acids. V lost 1 base to trimming and J lost 3 bases, with 10 bases between them. CDR3: CASSYFERVYNEQFF. CDR3 DNA sequence: TGTGCCAGCAGTTACTTTGAGAGAGTCTACAATGAGCAGTTCTTC.

The chain employs TRBV5-1 and TRBJ1-2; the D gene is possibly TRBD1 (5 bases). Germline-derived CDR1 and CDR2 are SGHRS and YFSETQ. This CDR3 is 13 amino acids long. V lost 0 bases to trimming and J lost 5 bases, with 8 bases between them. The CDR3 nucleotides read TGCGCCAGCAGCTTGGACGGGACTTATGGCTACACCTTC. As protein: CASSLDGTYGYTF.

This clone came up once. This chain links TRBV28 with TRBJ1-3, with no clear D. The germline V gene encodes CDR1 MDHEN and CDR2 SYDVKM. With 3 bases removed from V and 0 bases from J, the gap between germline ends came to 9 bases. This CDR3 is 15 amino acids long. CDR3 protein: CASSFGPFSGNTIYF. The CDR3 DNA follows: TGTGCCAGCAGTTTTGGGCCCTTCTCTGGAAACACCATATATTTT.

The chain's CDR3 is CASCFGGARGYTF. CDR3 bases: TGTGCCAGCTGCTTTGGAGGGGCGCGAGGCTACACCTTC. V gene TRBV28 combines with J gene TRBJ1-2, with TRBD1 as a possible D gene (5 bases). CDR3 length equals 13 residues. With 8 bases removed from V and 8 bases from J, the gap between germline ends came to 18 bases. CDR1 MDHEN and CDR2 SYDVKM come from the germline V gene.

This clone occurred a few times. The V call is TRBV30, the J call TRBJ1-5; TRBD1 is a possible D gene (5 bases). Between the trimmed V and J ends, which lost 2 bases and 7 bases, there was a span of 12 bases. CDR1 is GTSNPN and CDR2 is SVGIG in the germline V gene (reference sequence). CDR3 length equals 13 residues. CDR3 amino acids: CAWSRGEDQPQHF. For the CDR3, the DNA is TGTGCCTGGAGTCGGGGGGAGGACCAGCCCCAGCATTTT.

The chain employs TRBV11-3 and TRBJ2-1; 10 positions agree with TRBD2. Germline CDR1 and CDR2: SGHNT and YENEEA. CDR3 length: 17 residues. V trimming: 5 bases; J trimming: 2 bases; junction bases outside the gene matches: 9. CDR3 in amino acids: CASSALAGSDTYNEQFF. CDR3 DNA sequence: TGTGCCAGCAGCGCACTAGCGGGGTCAGATACCTACAATGAGCAGTTCTTC. The entire variable domain, with the rest obtained from reference TRBV11-3 and TRBJ2-1, is as follows: EAGVVQSPRYKIIEKKQPVAFWCNPISGHNTLYWYLQNLGQGPELLIRYENEEAVDDSQLPKDRFSAERLKGVDSTLKIQPAELGDSAVYLCASSALAGSDTYNEQFFGPGTRLTVL.

This chain connects TRBV5-1 to TRBJ2-1; D not certain. V lost 0 bases to trimming and J lost 12 bases, with 13 bases between them. Germline V gives CDR1 SGHRS, CDR2 YFSETQ. This CDR3 is built from 13 residues. CDR3 DNA: TGCGCCAGCAGCTTGGAACAGAGTAAAGTGCAGTTCTTC. Protein product: CASSLEQSKVQFF.

The chain is built from TRBV19 and TRBJ1-1; 7 nucleotides agree with TRBD1. This CDR3 comprises 15 residues. Per germline, CDR1 LNHDA and CDR2 SQIVND (reference sequence). Unmatched junction bases numbered 9, after V lost 5 bases and J lost 3 bases. DNA for the CDR3: TGTGCCAGTAGTCCGAGACAGGGATCCGACACTGAAGCTTTCTTT. Its translation: CASSPRQGSDTEAFF.

The chain links TRBV3-1 (or the pseudogene TRBV3-2) to TRBJ2-1; 9 nucleotides line up with TRBD1. V was pared by 1 base and J by 1 base, with 8 bases of the junction left unmatched. This CDR3 comprises 18 residues. Germline V gene lookup returns CDR1 LGHDT and CDR2 YNNKEL (reference sequence). In DNA form, the CDR3 reads TGTGCCAGCAGCCAAGCTAGGACAGGGGTGAAATCCTACAATGAGCAGTTCTTC. Its protein product is CASSQARTGVKSYNEQFF.